What follows are 9 T cell receptor beta chains derived from one specimen sequenced in a study of cytomegalovirus exposure and HLA in healthy donors. Both 60 Vbeta primers and 13 Jbeta primers went into the PCR. Assay: immunoSEQ multiplex PCR; the TCRdb copy retains only in-frame clones and omits some. The sample lists some 88,000 clones, 65% to 80% seen once, with about a sixth in the top ten. Sequenced material: PBMCs. Receptors originate from a woman between 18 and 29 years old in good health and CMV-seropositive.

This rearrangement joins TRBV30 to TRBJ1-1, with a weak D call TRBD1 (5 bases). Trimming took 4 bases from V and 5 from J, leaving 17 bases between them. In germline, CDR1 is GTSNPN, CDR2 SVGIG (reference sequence). The CDR3 has 14 amino acids. The CDR3 sequence is CAWILDNAGTEAFF. CDR3 coding DNA: TGTGCCTGGATCCTGGACAATGCGGGGACTGAAGCTTTCTTT.

V is TRBV11-3 and J is TRBJ2-1, with D possibly TRBD1 on 5 matching bases. The CDR3 sequence is 15 residues long. Trimming stripped 6 bases from V and 10 bases from J, with 22 bases between. Germline-derived CDR1 and CDR2 are SGHNT and YENEEA. The CDR3 sequence is CASSPNLGGKGEQFF. The CDR3 region has the DNA TGTGCCAGCAGTCCAAATTTGGGTGGAAAGGGGGAGCAGTTCTTC.

The chain joins TRBV19 to TRBJ1-2, with D perhaps TRBD1 (6 bases). CDR1 and CDR2 from the germline V gene are LNHDA and SQIVND (reference sequence). This CDR3 has 13 residues. Deletions cut 7 bases from V and 2 bases from J, with 11 bases between. CDR3 bases: TGTGCCAGTAAGGACAGCCCAAACTATGGCTACACCTTC. As protein: CASKDSPNYGYTF.

The chain joins TRBV7-3 to TRBJ2-3; TRBD2 matches 7 bases. The CDR3 sequence is 15 residues long. V lost 6 bases to trimming and J lost 4 bases; unmatched junction nucleotides: 10. In germline, CDR1 is SGHTA, CDR2 FQGTGA. CDR3 nucleotides: TGTGCCAGCAGTTTAGCGGGTGGGGGGGCAGATACGCAGTATTTT. Translated, it gives CASSLAGGGADTQYF.

The chain joins TRBV6-4 to TRBJ2-7; D is perhaps TRBD1 (6 bases). The CDR3 contains 14 residues. The V gene lost 6 bases and the J gene lost 0 bases, with 12 bases spanning the gap. CDR1 is MRHNA, CDR2 SNTAGT, per germline. The CDR3 nucleotides read TGTGCCAGCAGCCCCACAGGGCTCTCCTACGAGCAGTACTTC. Its protein is CASSPTGLSYEQYF.

This chain connects TRBV27 to TRBJ2-3; TRBD1 is a possible D gene (5 bases). The length of the CDR3 is 14 residues. V was cut by 2 bases and J by 2 bases, with 8 bases left in between. Germline V gene sequence: CDR1 MNHEY, CDR2 SMNVEV (reference sequence). The CDR3 sequence: CASSLTGPTDTQYF. The CDR3, as DNA: TGTGCCAGCAGTTTAACAGGACCCACAGATACGCAGTATTTT.

The chain is built from TRBV27 and TRBJ2-5, with 8 bases aligning to TRBD1. Germline CDR1 and CDR2: MNHEY and SMNVEV (reference sequence). The CDR3 contains 13 residues. With V trimmed by 5 bases and J by 5 bases, 4 bases remained unmatched. Here the CDR3 DNA reads TGTGCCAGCAGTAATCGACAGGGGGAGACCCAGTACTTC. Protein product: CASSNRQGETQYF.

This clone was recorded once. V and J are TRBV5-1 and TRBJ2-3; tentatively, D is TRBD2 (6 bases). The V end lost 0 bases, the J end lost 0 bases, and 11 bases lay between the germline ends. Germline V lookup: CDR1 SGHRS, CDR2 YFSETQ. The length of the CDR3 is 16 residues. CDR3 DNA: TGCGCCAGCAGCTTGGCCACCGGGGGAAGCACAGATACGCAGTATTTT. This translates into CASSLATGGSTDTQYF. Complete variable domain (other parts from reference TRBV5-1 and TRBJ2-3): KAGVTQTPRYLIKTRGQQVTLSCSPISGHRSVSWYQQTPGQGLQFLFEYFSETQRNKGNFPGRFSGRQFSNSRSEMNVSTLELGDSALYLCASSLATGGSTDTQYFGPGTRLTVL.

This chain joins TRBV19 and TRBJ2-1; 12 bases line up with TRBD2. V trimming: 3 bases; J trimming: 6 bases; junction bases outside the gene matches: 6. CDR3 length: 16 amino acids. Looked up from germline, CDR1 is LNHDA and CDR2 is SQIVND (reference sequence). The CDR3 sequence: CASSIRGLAGINEQFF. The CDR3 DNA is TGTGCCAGTAGTATCAGAGGACTAGCGGGAATCAATGAGCAGTTCTTC.